Described below is a single TCR beta chain sequence and its context. This sample is drawn from a study of T cells in Graves' hyperthyroidism and ophthalmopathy. Amplified regions were TCR beta CDR3 sequences from RNA transcripts. Researchers ran a first-round RT-PCR on the TCR CDR3 using the HTBI primer set. TCRdb passed the multiplex PCR reads through MiXCR, listing each CDR3 protein once. The sample consists of around 620,000 distinct CDR3 sequences, just over 45% of them appearing once. The CDR3 is 13 residues long. Trimming took 1 base from V and 6 from J, leaving 6 bases between them. Germline values: CDR1 SEHNR, CDR2 FQNEAQ (reference sequence).

The sequenced sample consisted of peripheral blood or thyroid tissue (not recorded which). This receptor was obtained from an adult woman with Graves' disease, either hyperthyroidism or ophthalmopathy (not recorded which). This chain uses TRBV7-9 with TRBJ2-2; D ambiguous. The CDR3: CASSLVASGELFF. CDR3 nucleotides: TGTGCCAGCAGCTTAGTGGCATCCGGGGAGCTGTTTTTT.